This TCR beta chain comes out of a study of neurological immune-mediated disorders. Unmatched junction bases numbered 5, after V lost 1 base and J lost 8 bases. Germline loops: CDR1 SGHRS, CDR2 YFSETQ. The CDR3 consists of 16 residues. MiXCR was run by TCRdb on the 5' RACE reads, yielding one entry per CDR3 protein. The data show just over 95,000 distinct CDR3 sequences, 3% to 4.5% seen once. The chain uses TRBV5-1 and TRBJ2-2; TRBD2 aligns across 13 bases. This clonotype originated in a woman aged 18-30 years with multiple sclerosis. Sequenced sample: PBMCs. The CDR3: CASSLRTSGSGGELFF. The CDR3 coding sequence is TGCGCCAGCAGCTTGAGGACTAGCGGGAGTGGTGGGGAGCTGTTTTTT. Filled out from reference TRBV5-1 and TRBJ2-2, the complete variable domain reads KAGVTQTPRYLIKTRGQQVTLSCSPISGHRSVSWYQQTPGQGLQFLFEYFSETQRNKGNFPGRFSGRQFSNSRSEMNVSTLELGDSALYLCASSLRTSGSGGELFFGEGSRLTVL.